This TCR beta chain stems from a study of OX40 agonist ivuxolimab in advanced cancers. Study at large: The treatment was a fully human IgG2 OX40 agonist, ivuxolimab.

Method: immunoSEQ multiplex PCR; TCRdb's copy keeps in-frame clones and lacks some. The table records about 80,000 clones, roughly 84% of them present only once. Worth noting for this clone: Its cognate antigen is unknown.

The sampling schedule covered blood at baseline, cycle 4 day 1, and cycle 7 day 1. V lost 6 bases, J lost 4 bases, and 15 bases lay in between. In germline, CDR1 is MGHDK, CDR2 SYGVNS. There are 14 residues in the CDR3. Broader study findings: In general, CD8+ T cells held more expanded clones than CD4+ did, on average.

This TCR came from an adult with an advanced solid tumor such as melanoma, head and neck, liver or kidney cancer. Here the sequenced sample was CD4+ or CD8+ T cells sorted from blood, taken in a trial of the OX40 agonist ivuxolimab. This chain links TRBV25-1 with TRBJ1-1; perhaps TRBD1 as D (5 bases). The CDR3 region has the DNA TGTGCCAGCAGAACTCACTGGAGGGGCACTGAAGCTTTCTTT. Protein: CASRTHWRGTEAFF.